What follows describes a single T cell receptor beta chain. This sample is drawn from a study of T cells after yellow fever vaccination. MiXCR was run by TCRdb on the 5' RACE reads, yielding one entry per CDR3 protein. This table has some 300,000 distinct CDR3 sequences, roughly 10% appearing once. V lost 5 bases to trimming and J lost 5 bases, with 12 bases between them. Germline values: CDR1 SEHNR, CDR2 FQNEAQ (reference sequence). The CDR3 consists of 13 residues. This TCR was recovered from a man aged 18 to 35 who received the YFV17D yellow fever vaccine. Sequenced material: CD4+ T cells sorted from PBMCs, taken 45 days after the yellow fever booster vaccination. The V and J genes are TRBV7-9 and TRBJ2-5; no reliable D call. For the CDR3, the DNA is TGTGCCAGCAGCCGAGGCAGCTTGGAGACCCAGTACTTC. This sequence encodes CASSRGSLETQYF.